The clone carrying this T cell receptor (beta chain) was seen at least ten times. The V gene's germline CDR1 is LGHNA and CDR2 YNFKEQ. V shed 4 bases and J shed 5 bases, with 14 bases lying between them. The CDR3 totals 15 residues. RNA transcripts served as the template for amplifying TCR beta CDR3 regions. A set of HTBI primers served as the primers for a first-round RT-PCR of the TCR CDR3. MiXCR, run by TCRdb on the multiplex PCR reads, gives a single entry per CDR3 protein. The sample includes about 260,000 distinct CDR3 sequences, about 25% of them seen just once. The sample originates from a study of T cells in Graves' hyperthyroidism and ophthalmopathy. Subjects aged 18 to 65 presented with newly diagnosed hyperthyroidism of less than 2 months' duration.

This clonotype was obtained from a man aged 35 to 55 with Graves' hyperthyroidism that later progressed to Graves' ophthalmopathy. V usage is TRBV4-2 and J usage is TRBJ2-2, with D uncertain. The sequencing input was blood. CDR3 amino acids: CASSPWTENTGELFF. CDR3 in DNA: TGTGCCAGCAGCCCTTGGACCGAGAATACCGGGGAGCTGTTTTTT.